The sample holds one count of the clone carrying this T cell receptor (beta chain). Primers: 60 Vbeta forward and 13 Jbeta reverse. Measured with immunoSEQ multiplex PCR; TCRdb has only the in-frame clones, and not every one. The sample contains 100,000 to 150,000 clones, about 85% of which appear only once. This sample is part of a study of cytomegalovirus exposure and HLA in healthy donors. CDR1 is LGHNA, CDR2 YSLEER, per germline. The J segment lost 5 bases and the V segment lost 4 bases, leaving 13 bases of the junction unmatched. The CDR3 spans 17 residues. The rearrangement uses TRBV4-3 and TRBJ2-5; TRBD1 matches at 10 bases. This TCR was sampled from a boy aged 5-17 years in good health and CMV-seronegative. Sequenced input: PBMCs. The CDR3 nucleotides are TGCGCCAGCAGCCGGCAAGCCGGGACAGGGGTGATGGAGACCCAGTACTTC. Its protein product is CASSRQAGTGVMETQYF.